This TCR beta chain was retrieved from a study of PD-L1 blockade in urothelial cancer. J lost 1 base, V lost 5 bases, and 7 bases had no gene match. This CDR3 spans 17 amino acids. Germline V lookup: CDR1 SGHTA, CDR2 FQGNSA. Data came from immunoSEQ multiplex PCR; TCRdb stores just in-frame clones and leaves some out. The repertoire consists of around 20,000 clones, with 88% occurring once and the leading ten covering about 4%. This clone has a handful of counts. The sequences come from PBMCs, collected around atezolizumab (anti-PD-L1) treatment. This chain connects TRBV7-2 to TRBJ2-7, with 14 bases identical to TRBD2. The TCR was taken from a man aged 50-59 years with urothelial cancer. CDR3 region: CASSGGTSGRRSYEQYF. The CDR3 DNA follows: TGTGCCAGCAGCGGAGGGACTAGCGGGAGAAGGTCCTACGAGCAGTACTTC.